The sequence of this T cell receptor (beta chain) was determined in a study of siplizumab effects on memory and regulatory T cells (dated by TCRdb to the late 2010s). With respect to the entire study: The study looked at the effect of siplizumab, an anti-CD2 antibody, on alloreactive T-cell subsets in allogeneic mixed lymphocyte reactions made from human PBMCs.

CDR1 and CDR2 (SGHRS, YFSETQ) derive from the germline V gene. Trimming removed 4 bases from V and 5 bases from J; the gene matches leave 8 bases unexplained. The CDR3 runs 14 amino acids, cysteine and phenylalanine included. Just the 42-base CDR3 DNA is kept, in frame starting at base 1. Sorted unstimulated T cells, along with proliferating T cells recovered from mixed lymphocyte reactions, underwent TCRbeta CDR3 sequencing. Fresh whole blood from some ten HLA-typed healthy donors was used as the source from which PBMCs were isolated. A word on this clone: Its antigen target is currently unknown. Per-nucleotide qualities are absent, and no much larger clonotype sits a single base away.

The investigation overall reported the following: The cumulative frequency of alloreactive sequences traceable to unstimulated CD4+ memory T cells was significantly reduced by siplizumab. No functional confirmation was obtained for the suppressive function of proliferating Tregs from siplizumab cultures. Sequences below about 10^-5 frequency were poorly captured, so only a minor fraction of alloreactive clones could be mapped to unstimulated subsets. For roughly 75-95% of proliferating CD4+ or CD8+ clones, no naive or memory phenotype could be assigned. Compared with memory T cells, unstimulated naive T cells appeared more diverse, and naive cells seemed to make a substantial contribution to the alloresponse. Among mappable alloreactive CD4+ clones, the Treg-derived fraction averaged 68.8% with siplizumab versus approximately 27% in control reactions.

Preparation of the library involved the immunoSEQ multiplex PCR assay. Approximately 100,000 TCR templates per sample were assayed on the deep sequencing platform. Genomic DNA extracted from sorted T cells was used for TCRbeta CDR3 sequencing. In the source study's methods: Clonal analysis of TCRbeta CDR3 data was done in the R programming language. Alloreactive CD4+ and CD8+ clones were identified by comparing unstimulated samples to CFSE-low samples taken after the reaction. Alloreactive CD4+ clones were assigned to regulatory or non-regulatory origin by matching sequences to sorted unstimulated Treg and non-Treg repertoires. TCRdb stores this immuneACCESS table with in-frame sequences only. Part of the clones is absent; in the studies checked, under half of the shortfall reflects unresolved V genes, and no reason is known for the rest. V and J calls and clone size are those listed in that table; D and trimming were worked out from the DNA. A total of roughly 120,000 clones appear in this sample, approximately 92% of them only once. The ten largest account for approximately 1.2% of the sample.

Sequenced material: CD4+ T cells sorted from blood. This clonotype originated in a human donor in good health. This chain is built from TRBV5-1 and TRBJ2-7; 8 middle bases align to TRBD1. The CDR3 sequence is CASSPGQASDEQYF. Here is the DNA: TGCGCCAGCAGCCCGGGACAGGCCTCAGACGAGCAGTACTTC.